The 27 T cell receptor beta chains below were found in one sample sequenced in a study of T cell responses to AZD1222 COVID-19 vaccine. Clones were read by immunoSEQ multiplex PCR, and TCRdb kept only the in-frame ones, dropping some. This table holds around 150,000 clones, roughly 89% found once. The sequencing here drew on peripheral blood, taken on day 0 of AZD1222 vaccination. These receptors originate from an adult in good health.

CDR3 sequence reads: CASSMWDTGNQPQHF. As DNA, the CDR3 is TGTGCCAGTAGTATGTGGGACACCGGGAATCAGCCCCAGCATTTT. V usage is TRBV19 and J usage is TRBJ1-5, with a tentative D call TRBD1 (6 bases). Germline CDR1 LNHDA, CDR2 SQIVND (reference sequence). Deletions cut 3 bases from V and 4 bases from J, with 13 bases between. The CDR3 runs to 15 residues.

CDR3 sequence (DNA): TGTGCCAGCAGCACCCGGACAGGGCGAGGAAACACTGAAGCTTTCTTT. This gives the protein CASSTRTGRGNTEAFF. The chain carries TRBV7-3 and TRBJ1-1; 8 positions agree with TRBD1. The CDR3 totals 16 residues. Germline V lookup: CDR1 SGHTA, CDR2 FQGTGA. After removal of 5 bases from V and 2 bases from J, the junction contained 10 bases not matched to a gene. The variable domain in full, completed from reference TRBV7-3 and TRBJ1-1, reads GAGVSQTPSNKVTEKGKYVELRCDPISGHTALYWYRQSLGQGPEFLIYFQGTGAADDSGLPNDRFFAVRPEGSVSTLKIQRTERGDSAVYLCASSTRTGRGNTEAFFGQGTRLTVV.

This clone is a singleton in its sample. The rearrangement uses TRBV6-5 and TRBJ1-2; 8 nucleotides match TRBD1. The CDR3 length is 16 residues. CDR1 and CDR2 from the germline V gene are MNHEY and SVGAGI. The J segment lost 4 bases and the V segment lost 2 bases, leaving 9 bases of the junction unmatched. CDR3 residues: CASSYQDRAFFYGYTF. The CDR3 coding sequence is TGTGCCAGCAGTTACCAGGACAGGGCTTTCTTCTATGGCTACACCTTC.

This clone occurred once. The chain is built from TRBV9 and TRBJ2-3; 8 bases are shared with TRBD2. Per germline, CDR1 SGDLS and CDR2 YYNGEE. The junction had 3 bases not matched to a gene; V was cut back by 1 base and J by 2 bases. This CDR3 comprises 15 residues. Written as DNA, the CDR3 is TGTGCCAGCAGCGTAACGGGGGGGTACACAGATACGCAGTATTTT. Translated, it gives CASSVTGGYTDTQYF.

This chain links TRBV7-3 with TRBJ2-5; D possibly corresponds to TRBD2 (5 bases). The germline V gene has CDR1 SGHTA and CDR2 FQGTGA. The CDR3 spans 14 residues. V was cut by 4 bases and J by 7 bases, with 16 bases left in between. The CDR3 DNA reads TGTGCCAGCAGCTCGGACTCACGGGTGGGGACCCAGTACTTC. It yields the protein CASSSDSRVGTQYF.

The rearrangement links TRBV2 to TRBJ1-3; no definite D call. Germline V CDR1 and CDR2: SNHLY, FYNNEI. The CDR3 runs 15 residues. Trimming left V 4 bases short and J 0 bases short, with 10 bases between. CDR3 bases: TGTGCCAGCAGTGCTGGTACGAGCTCTGGAAACACCATATATTTT. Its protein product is CASSAGTSSGNTIYF. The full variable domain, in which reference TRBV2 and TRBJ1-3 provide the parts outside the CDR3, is EPEVTQTPSHQVTQMGQEVILRCVPISNHLYFYWYRQILGQKVEFLVSFYNNEISEKSEIFDDQFSVERPDGSNFTLKIRSTKLEDSAMYFCASSAGTSSGNTIYFGEGSWLTVV.

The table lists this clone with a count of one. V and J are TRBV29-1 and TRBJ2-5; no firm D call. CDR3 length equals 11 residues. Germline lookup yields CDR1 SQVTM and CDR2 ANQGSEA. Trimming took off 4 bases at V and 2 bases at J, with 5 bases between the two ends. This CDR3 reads CSVADQETQYF. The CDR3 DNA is TGCAGCGTTGCAGATCAAGAGACCCAGTACTTC. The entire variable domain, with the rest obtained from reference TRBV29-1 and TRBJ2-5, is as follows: SAVISQKPSRDICQRGTSLTIQCQVDSQVTMMFWYRQQPGQSLTLIATANQGSEATYESGFVIDKFPISRPNLTFSTLTVSNMSPEDSSIYLCSVADQETQYFGPGTRLLVL.

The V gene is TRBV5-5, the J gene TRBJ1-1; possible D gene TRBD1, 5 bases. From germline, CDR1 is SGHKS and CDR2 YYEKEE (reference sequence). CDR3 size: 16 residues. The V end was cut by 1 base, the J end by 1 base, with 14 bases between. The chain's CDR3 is CASSLRGARTNTEAFF. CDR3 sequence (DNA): TGTGCCAGCAGCTTGCGAGGGGCGCGGACGAACACTGAAGCTTTCTTT.

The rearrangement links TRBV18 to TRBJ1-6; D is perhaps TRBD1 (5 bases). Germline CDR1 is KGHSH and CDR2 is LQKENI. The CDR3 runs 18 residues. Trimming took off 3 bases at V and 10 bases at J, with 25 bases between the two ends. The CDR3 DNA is TGTGCCAGCTCACCCTTAGCGAGGGGACTGCTTAACGGGTCACCCCTCCACTTT. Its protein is CASSPLARGLLNGSPLHF.

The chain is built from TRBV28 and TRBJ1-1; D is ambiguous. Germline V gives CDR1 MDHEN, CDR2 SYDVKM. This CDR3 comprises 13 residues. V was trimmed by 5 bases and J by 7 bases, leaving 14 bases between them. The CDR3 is CASSPMTVSEAFF. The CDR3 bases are TGTGCCAGCAGTCCAATGACCGTAAGTGAAGCTTTCTTT.

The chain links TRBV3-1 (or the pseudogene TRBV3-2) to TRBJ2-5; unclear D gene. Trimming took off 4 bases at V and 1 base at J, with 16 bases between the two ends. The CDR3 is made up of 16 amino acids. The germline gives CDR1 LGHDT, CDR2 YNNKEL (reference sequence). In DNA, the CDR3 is TGTGCCAGCAGCCTAGTAGCCAGATGGGCCCAAGAGACCCAGTACTTC. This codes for CASSLVARWAQETQYF.

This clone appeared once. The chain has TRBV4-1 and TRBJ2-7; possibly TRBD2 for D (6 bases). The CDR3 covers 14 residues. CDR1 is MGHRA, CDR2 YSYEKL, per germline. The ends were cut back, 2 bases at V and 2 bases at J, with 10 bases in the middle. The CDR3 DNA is TGCGCCAGCAGCCAAATCGGAGGGCCCTACGAGCAGTACTTC. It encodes CASSQIGGPYEQYF.

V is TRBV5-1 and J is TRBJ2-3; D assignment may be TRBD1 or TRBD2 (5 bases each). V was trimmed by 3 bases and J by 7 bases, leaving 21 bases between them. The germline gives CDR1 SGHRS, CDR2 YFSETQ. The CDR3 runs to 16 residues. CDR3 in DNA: TGCGCCAGCAGCTCCGGGACCTCCGCTGGCCAGCATACGCAGTATTTT. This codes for CASSSGTSAGQHTQYF.

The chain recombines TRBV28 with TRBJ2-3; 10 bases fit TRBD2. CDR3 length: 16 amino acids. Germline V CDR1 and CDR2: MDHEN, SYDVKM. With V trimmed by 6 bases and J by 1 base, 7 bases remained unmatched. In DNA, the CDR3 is TGTGCCAGCAGGGTAACCGGGACTAGCGGCACAGATACGCAGTATTTT. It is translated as CASRVTGTSGTDTQYF. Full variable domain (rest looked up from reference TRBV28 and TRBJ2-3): DVKVTQSSRYLVKRTGEKVFLECVQDMDHENMFWYRQDPGLGLRLIYFSYDVKMKEKGDIPEGYSVSREKKERFSLILESASTNQTSMYLCASRVTGTSGTDTQYFGPGTRLTVL.

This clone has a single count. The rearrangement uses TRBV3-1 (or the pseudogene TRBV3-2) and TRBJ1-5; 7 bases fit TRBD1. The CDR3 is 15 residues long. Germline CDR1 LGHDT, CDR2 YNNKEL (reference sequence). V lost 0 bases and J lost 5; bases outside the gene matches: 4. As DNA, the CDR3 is TGTGCCAGCAGCCAAGATAGACAGGGCGATCAGCCCCAGCATTTT. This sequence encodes CASSQDRQGDQPQHF.

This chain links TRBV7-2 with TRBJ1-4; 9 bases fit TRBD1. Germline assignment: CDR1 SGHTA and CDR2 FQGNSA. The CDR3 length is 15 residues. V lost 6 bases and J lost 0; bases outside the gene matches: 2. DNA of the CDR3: TGTGCCAGCAGGGGACAGGGCGCAACTAATGAAAAACTGTTTTTT. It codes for CASRGQGATNEKLFF.

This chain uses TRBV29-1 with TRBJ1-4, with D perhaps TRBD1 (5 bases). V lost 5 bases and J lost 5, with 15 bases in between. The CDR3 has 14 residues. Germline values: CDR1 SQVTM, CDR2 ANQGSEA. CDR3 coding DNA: TGCAGCGTTTCCAGAACAGGTCAGAATGAAAAACTGTTTTTT. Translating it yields CSVSRTGQNEKLFF.

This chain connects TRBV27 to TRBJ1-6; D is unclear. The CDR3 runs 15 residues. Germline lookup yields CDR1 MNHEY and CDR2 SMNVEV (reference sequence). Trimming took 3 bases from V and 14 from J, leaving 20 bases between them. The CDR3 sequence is CASSFSNLQRDSLHF. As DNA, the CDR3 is TGTGCCAGCAGTTTCAGCAACCTCCAGAGAGATTCCCTCCACTTT.

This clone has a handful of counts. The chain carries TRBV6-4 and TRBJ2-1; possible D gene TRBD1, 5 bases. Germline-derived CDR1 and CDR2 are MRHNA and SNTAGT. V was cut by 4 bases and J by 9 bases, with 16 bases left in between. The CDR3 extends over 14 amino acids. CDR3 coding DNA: TGTGCCAGCAGTGGCGCAACGGACACGGGTGAGCAGTTCTTC. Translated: CASSGATDTGEQFF.

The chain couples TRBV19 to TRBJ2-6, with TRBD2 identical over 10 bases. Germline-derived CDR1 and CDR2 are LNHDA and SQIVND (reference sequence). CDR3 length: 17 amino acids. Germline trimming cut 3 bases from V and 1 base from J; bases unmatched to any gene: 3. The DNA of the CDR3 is TGTGCCAGTAGTATGGGTAGCGGGAGGTCTGGGGCCAACGTCCTGACTTTC. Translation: CASSMGSGRSGANVLTF.

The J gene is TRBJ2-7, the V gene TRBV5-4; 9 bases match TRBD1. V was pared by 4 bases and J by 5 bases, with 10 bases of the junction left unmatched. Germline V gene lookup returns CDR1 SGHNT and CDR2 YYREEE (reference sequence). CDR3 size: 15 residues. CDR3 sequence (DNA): TGTGCCAGCAGCCCCCGGGACAGGGATGTGCACGAGCAGTACTTC. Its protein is CASSPRDRDVHEQYF.

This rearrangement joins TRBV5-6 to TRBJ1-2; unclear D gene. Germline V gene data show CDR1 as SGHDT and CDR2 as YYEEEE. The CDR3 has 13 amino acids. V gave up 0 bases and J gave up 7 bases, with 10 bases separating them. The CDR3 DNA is TGTGCCAGCAGCTTGGCCAATCTAATTGGCTACACCTTC. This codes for CASSLANLIGYTF. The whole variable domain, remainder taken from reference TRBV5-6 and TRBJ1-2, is DAGVTQSPTHLIKTRGQQVTLRCSPKSGHDTVSWYQQALGQGPQFIFQYYEEEERQRGNFPDRFSGHQFPNYSSELNVNALLLGDSALYLCASSLANLIGYTFGSGTRLTVV.

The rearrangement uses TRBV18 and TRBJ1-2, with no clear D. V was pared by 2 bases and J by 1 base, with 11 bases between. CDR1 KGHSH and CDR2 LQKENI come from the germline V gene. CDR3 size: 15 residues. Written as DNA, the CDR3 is TGTGCCAGCTCACCAGACGGTAGATTTAACTATGGCTACACCTTC. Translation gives CASSPDGRFNYGYTF.

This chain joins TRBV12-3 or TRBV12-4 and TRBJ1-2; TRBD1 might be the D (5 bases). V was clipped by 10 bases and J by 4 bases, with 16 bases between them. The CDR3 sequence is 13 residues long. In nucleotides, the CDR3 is TGTGCCACCTGGGACTCCCTACTCTATGGCTACACCTTC. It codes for CATWDSLLYGYTF.

The CDR3 nucleotides are TGCGCCAGCAGCCAAGACCCGGGACAGGGCCATGGCTACACCTTC. Its protein product is CASSQDPGQGHGYTF. This chain uses TRBV4-3 with TRBJ1-2; 9 nucleotides agree with TRBD1. CDR1 is LGHNA and CDR2 is YSLEER in the germline V gene. This CDR3 comprises 15 residues. The ends lost 0 bases at V and 6 bases at J; junction bases unmatched: 5.

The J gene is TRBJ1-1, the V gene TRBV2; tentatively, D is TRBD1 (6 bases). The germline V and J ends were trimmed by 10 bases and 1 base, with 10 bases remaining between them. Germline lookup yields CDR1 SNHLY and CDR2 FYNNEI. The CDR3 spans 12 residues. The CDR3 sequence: CATTTGNTEAFF. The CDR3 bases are TGTGCCACCACGACAGGGAACACTGAAGCTTTCTTT.

The CDR3 coding sequence is TGTGCCAGCAGGACAGGACGAGATACGCAGTATTTT. Its translation is CASRTGRDTQYF. This chain connects TRBV27 to TRBJ2-3, with a tentative D call TRBD1 (6 bases). CDR3 length: 12 amino acids. Per the germline V gene, CDR1 is MNHEY and CDR2 is SMNVEV (reference sequence). With 6 bases removed from V and 5 bases from J, the gap between germline ends came to 9 bases.